One and the same sample provided the 9 T cell receptor beta chains below, sequenced in a study of T-cell reconstitution after alpha-beta-depleted transplantation in children. The library targeted TCRbeta and was prepared with unique molecular identifiers. TCRdb used MiXCR to reprocess the PCR reads, holding one entry per CDR3 protein. The table lists hundreds of thousands of distinct CDR3 sequences, roughly a quarter of them singletons. The specimen was PBMCs, mostly from graft donor cells, collected 360 days after TCRalphabeta/CD19-depleted stem cell transplant. The receptors were gathered from a female patient under 10 years old who had a stem cell transplant for congenital amegakaryocytic thrombocytopenia, so the T cells may come from the graft donor.

This clonotype showed up many times. This chain uses TRBV5-1 with TRBJ2-5, with 11 bases that match TRBD2. CDR3 length: 15 amino acids. V shed 5 bases, J shed 5 bases, and the junction held 8 bases outside the gene matches. Per germline, CDR1 SGHRS and CDR2 YFSETQ. The CDR3 region is CASSFTSGRGETQYF. The CDR3 DNA reads TGCGCCAGCAGTTTCACTAGCGGGAGAGGGGAGACCCAGTACTTC. Full variable domain (outside the CDR3, taken from reference TRBV5-1 and TRBJ2-5): KAGVTQTPRYLIKTRGQQVTLSCSPISGHRSVSWYQQTPGQGLQFLFEYFSETQRNKGNFPGRFSGRQFSNSRSEMNVSTLELGDSALYLCASSFTSGRGETQYFGPGTRLLVL.

This sequence joins TRBV5-1 and TRBJ1-2; D might be TRBD1 (6 bases). Per the germline V gene, CDR1 is SGHRS and CDR2 is YFSETQ. This CDR3 has 14 amino acids. The V and J ends lost 3 bases and 4 bases respectively, with 13 bases between them. The CDR3 nucleotides read TGCGCCAGCAGCTCGATAGGACAGCCCTATGGCTACACCTTC. Translation gives CASSSIGQPYGYTF. The entire variable domain, with the rest obtained from reference TRBV5-1 and TRBJ1-2, is as follows: KAGVTQTPRYLIKTRGQQVTLSCSPISGHRSVSWYQQTPGQGLQFLFEYFSETQRNKGNFPGRFSGRQFSNSRSEMNVSTLELGDSALYLCASSSIGQPYGYTFGSGTRLTVV.

This clonotype has just a few counts. The chain couples TRBV11-2 to TRBJ2-5, with TRBD1 identical over 11 bases. V gave up 5 bases and J gave up 10 bases; unmatched junction bases: 12. Looked up from germline, CDR1 is SGHAT and CDR2 is FQNNGV. This CDR3 comprises 15 residues. The CDR3 region is CASSGRTGGAAIQYF. The CDR3 coding sequence is TGTGCCAGCAGCGGCCGGACAGGGGGCGCCGCAATCCAGTACTTC.

Only a few counts were recorded for this clonotype. This rearrangement joins TRBV7-9 to TRBJ1-5; tentatively, D is TRBD1 (6 bases). V was cut by 1 base and J by 0 bases, with 13 bases left in between. Germline V gene lookup returns CDR1 SEHNR and CDR2 FQNEAQ (reference sequence). CDR3 length equals 17 residues. CDR3 in DNA: TGTGCCAGCAGCTTAGGGGTGACAGGCGTTAGCAATCAGCCCCAGCATTTT. Its protein product is CASSLGVTGVSNQPQHF.

This clonotype was counted between two and nine times. The CDR3 coding sequence is TGCAGTGCTTCACAGGGGACTGAAGCTTTCTTT. Translated, it gives CSASQGTEAFF. The chain couples TRBV20-1 to TRBJ1-1; TRBD1 agrees at 7 bases. This CDR3 is 11 amino acids long. The germline CDR1 and CDR2 sequences are DFQATT and SNEGSKA (reference sequence). V lost 5 bases and J lost 5; bases outside the gene matches: 2.

As concerns this clonotype: The CDR3 does not close with the conserved phenylalanine or tryptophan, likely indicating a read error. The chain has TRBV7-2 and TRBJ2-1; the match to TRBD2 covers 11 bases. With V trimmed by 3 bases and J by 5 bases, 0 bases remained unmatched. Germline V gives CDR1 SGHTA, CDR2 FQGNSA. There are 14 residues in the CDR3. CDR3 sequence reads: CASSLGLADNEQFC. The CDR3 DNA reads as TGTGCCAGCAGCTTGGGACTAGCGGACAATGAGCAGTTCTGC.

The sample holds a few counts of this clonotype. V is TRBV4-1 and J is TRBJ1-2; D gene ambiguous. V was cut by 0 bases and J by 8 bases, with 10 bases left in between. The V gene's germline CDR1 is MGHRA and CDR2 YSYEKL. The CDR3 covers 13 residues. CDR3 sequence reads: CASSQEDVRGYTF. The CDR3 DNA is TGCGCCAGCAGCCAAGAGGATGTCAGGGGCTACACCTTC.

V usage is TRBV7-8 and J usage is TRBJ2-6; no definite D call. V lost 5 bases to trimming and J lost 4 bases, with 12 bases between them. CDR1 is SGHVS, CDR2 FQNEAQ, per germline. CDR3 size: 15 residues. The CDR3 sequence: CASSTGLYGANVLTF. DNA for the CDR3: TGTGCCAGCAGCACGGGTTTGTACGGGGCCAACGTCCTGACTTTC.

In nucleotides, the CDR3 is TGTGCCTGGAGTGGGGGGGCCAAAAACATTCAGTACTTC. This translates into CAWSGGAKNIQYF. The chain couples TRBV30 to TRBJ2-4; D may be TRBD1 or TRBD2 (5 bases each). CDR1 GTSNPN and CDR2 SVGIG come from the germline V gene (reference sequence). Trimming pared 1 base from V and 1 base from J, leaving 5 bases between. This CDR3 has 13 residues.